This T cell receptor beta chain was recorded in a study of T cell responses to AZD1222 COVID-19 vaccine. Points from the study as a whole: Donors in the cohort were predominantly white British and more often female, and clonal diversity was possibly underestimated. Repertoire sampling occurred only after the peak T cell response.

Remarks on this clone: Its antigen is unknown.

Profiling relied on immunoSEQ multiplex PCR, and the TCRdb table lists in-frame clones only, not all of them. Among tens of thousands of clones listed, roughly 90% were seen once. The CDR3 has 15 amino acids. From germline, CDR1 is SEHNR and CDR2 FQNEAQ (reference sequence). V lost 6 bases to trimming and J lost 0 bases, with 14 bases between them. Second doses that came at about 4 or about 12 weeks were put together. The V gene is TRBV7-9, the J gene TRBJ1-1; D not resolved. This TCR was sampled from an adult who received the AZD1222 COVID-19 vaccine. This specimen consisted of peripheral blood, obtained 28 days after the second AZD1222 dose. CDR3 sequence reads: CASRPPARVNTEAFF. DNA for the CDR3: TGTGCCAGCAGACCCCCTGCAAGGGTGAACACTGAAGCTTTCTTT.